This T cell receptor (beta chain) was documented in a study of identical twins. The length of the CDR3 is 15 residues. CDR1 and CDR2 (germline): DFQATT, SNEGSKA (reference sequence). J gave up 1 base and V 3 bases, and 5 bases lay outside the gene matches. Using its own MiXCR run on the 5' RACE reads, TCRdb lists one record per CDR3 protein. The sample records under 800,000 distinct CDR3 sequences, about 20% being singletons. This clonotype has a handful of counts. These data were also filed under a second study, of T cells expressing NK-cell markers.

This TCR came from a woman between 18 and 29 years old in good health. V and J are TRBV20-1 and TRBJ2-1, with 8 positions matching TRBD2. Sequenced input: PBMCs. CDR3 sequence: CSASQAGGSYNEQFF. The DNA for the CDR3 is TGCAGTGCTAGTCAGGCGGGAGGATCCTACAATGAGCAGTTCTTC.